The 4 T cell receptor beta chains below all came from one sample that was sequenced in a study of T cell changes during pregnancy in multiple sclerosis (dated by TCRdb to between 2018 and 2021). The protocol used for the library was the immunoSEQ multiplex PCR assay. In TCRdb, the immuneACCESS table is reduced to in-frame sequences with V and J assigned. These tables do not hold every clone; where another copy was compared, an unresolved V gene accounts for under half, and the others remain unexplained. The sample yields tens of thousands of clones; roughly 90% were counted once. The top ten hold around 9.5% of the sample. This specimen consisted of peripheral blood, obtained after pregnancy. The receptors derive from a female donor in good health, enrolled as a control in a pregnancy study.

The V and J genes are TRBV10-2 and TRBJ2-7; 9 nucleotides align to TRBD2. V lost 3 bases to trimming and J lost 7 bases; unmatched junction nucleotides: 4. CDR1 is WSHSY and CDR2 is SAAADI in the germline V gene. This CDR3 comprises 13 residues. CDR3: CASSDVLAGEQYF. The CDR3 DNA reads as TGCGCCAGCAGTGATGTGCTAGCGGGGGAGCAGTACTTC.

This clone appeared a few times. The CDR3 DNA reads as TGTGCCAGCAGACCTCCTACAGGGAACTCTGGAAACACCATATATTTT. Translating gives CASRPPTGNSGNTIYF. The chain links TRBV7-9 to TRBJ1-3, with D perhaps matching TRBD1 (6 bases). From germline, CDR1 is SEHNR and CDR2 FQNEAQ (reference sequence). V gave up 6 bases and J gave up 0 bases, with 15 bases separating them. The CDR3 totals 16 residues.

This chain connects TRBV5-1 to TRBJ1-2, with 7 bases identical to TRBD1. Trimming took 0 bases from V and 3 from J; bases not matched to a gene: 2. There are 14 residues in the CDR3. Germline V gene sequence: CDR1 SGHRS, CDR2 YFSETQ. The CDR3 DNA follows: TGCGCCAGCAGCTTGGAGACAGGGTACTATGGCTACACCTTC. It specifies CASSLETGYYGYTF.

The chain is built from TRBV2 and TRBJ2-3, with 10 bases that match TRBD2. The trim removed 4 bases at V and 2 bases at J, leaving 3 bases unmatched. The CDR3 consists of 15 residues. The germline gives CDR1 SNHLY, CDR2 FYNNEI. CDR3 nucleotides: TGTGCCAGCAGTGCGGGACTAGCGCCCACAGATACGCAGTATTTT. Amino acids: CASSAGLAPTDTQYF.